The sequence of this TCR beta chain was determined in a study of cytomegalovirus exposure and HLA in healthy donors. Overall study context: Roughly 180 million T cells yielded around 100 million unique TCR beta sequences, as an earlier analysis found.

Primers included in the PCR were 60 Vbeta and 13 Jbeta primers. As processed by the authors: Some 10 million of tens of millions of unique TCR beta chains were shared, per a later count. Profiled with immunoSEQ multiplex PCR; TCRdb holds only in-frame clones, not every one. The D gene and trimming were derived from the DNA, and the V and J assignments and clone size from that table. Of over 150,000 clones detected, about 69% appear once; the ten largest clones hold over 4%. Details on this clone: Its antigen is not identified.

Study-wide results and limits: Sequencing likely caused a cluster of highly shared sequence variants. In a later analysis, TCR association rates varied by HLA locus: DRB1 most, HLA-C fewest.

The CDR3 covers 16 residues. V was pared by 2 bases and J by 1 base, with 15 bases between. CDR1 is SEHNR, CDR2 FQNEAQ, per germline (reference sequence). The sequenced material came from PBMCs. The sequence was obtained from a man younger than 40 in good health and CMV-seropositive. This chain uses TRBV7-9 with TRBJ2-7, with D perhaps TRBD1 (6 bases). CDR3 protein: CASSLRGQTGSYEQYF. As DNA, the CDR3 is TGTGCCAGCAGCTTACGGGGTCAGACAGGTTCCTACGAGCAGTACTTC.